This T cell receptor beta chain was observed in a study of T cells in Graves' hyperthyroidism and ophthalmopathy. General study points: Before onset, ophthalmopathy was predicted by the model a median around 6 months earlier. A model using 13 V-J features told ophthalmopathy apart from stable hyperthyroidism.

The germline CDR1 and CDR2 sequences are MNHNS and SASEGT. CDR3 size: 16 residues. V was clipped by 6 bases and J by 5 bases; unmatched bases: 8. The sample holds many counts of this clonotype. Its antigen is not identified. Exclusion of a patient resulted from uncontrolled infection, other autoimmune disease, pregnancy or lactation. RNA transcripts yielded amplified TCR beta CDR3 regions. In the first-round RT-PCR of the TCR CDR3, the HTBI primer set was used. TCRdb re-called the multiplex PCR reads through MiXCR, storing one row per CDR3 protein. The sample yields 730,000 or so distinct CDR3 sequences, about 19% seen once.

The source material was blood. This receptor was taken from a woman aged 45 to 65 with Graves' hyperthyroidism that later progressed to Graves' ophthalmopathy. J is TRBJ2-7 and V is TRBV6-1; TRBD2 agrees at 15 bases. The CDR3 loop is CASSLGLAGGPHEQYF. The CDR3 DNA sequence: TGTGCCAGCAGCCTTGGACTAGCGGGGGGGCCACACGAGCAGTACTTC.